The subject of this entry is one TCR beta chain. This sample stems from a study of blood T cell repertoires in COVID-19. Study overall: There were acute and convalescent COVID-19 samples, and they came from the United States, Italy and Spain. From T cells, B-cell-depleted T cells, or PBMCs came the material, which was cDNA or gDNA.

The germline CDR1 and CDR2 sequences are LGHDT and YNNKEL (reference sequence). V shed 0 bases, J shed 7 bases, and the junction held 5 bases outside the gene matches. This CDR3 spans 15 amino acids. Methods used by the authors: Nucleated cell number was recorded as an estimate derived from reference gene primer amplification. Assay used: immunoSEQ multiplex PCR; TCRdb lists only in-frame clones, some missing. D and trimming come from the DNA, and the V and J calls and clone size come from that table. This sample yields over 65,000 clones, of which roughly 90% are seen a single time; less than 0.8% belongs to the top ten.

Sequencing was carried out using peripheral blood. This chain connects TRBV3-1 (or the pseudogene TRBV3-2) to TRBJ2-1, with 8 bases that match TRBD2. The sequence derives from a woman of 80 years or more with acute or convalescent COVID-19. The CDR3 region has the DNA TGTGCCAGCAGCCAAGAGCCTAGCGGGCGGAATGAGCAGTTCTTC. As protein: CASSQEPSGRNEQFF.